These T cell receptor beta chains were read from a single sample in a study of neurological immune-mediated disorders. In TCRdb, the 5' RACE reads were re-called with MiXCR into one record per CDR3 protein. The table includes approximately 50,000 distinct CDR3 sequences, about a tenth detected once. The sequenced sample was PBMCs. The receptor source for this set is a man aged 70-80 years with HTLV-1-associated myelopathy (HAM/TSP). Each CDR3 is given with its conserved first and last residue. Fields, in order: D gene, V gene, clone size, J gene, CDR3 DNA, CDR3 protein. A D gene is named only where the DNA matches it firmly. Some rows have no size entry. The others give once, few or many, or a class for an expanded clone.

TRBD2,TRBV5-1,many,TRBJ2-3,TGCGCCAGCAGCTTGGTCCCACCGCCCAGCGGGAGAGGAGATACGCAGTATTTT,CASSLVPPPSGRGDTQYF
.,TRBV12-3/TRBV12-4,many,TRBJ2-5,TGTGCCAGCAGTCTCACTCGGGCCCGAGAGACCCAGTACTTC,CASSLTRARETQYF
TRBD2,TRBV11-2,many,TRBJ2-2,TGTGCCAGCAGGGGTGGACTAGCGGGAGTAGGTGGTCCCACCGGGGAGCTGTTTTTT,CASRGGLAGVGGPTGELFF
TRBD2,TRBV7-2,many,TRBJ2-1,TGTGCCAGCAGCTTAGAGGGGACTAGCGGGAGATACTACAATGAGCAGTTCTTC,CASSLEGTSGRYYNEQFF
.,TRBV19,many,TRBJ1-1,TGTGCCAGTCGGAGAGGGGGTGCGAACACTGAAGCTTTCTTT,CASRRGGANTEAFF
TRBD1,TRBV6-1,many,TRBJ1-1,TGTGCCAGCAGTCGGGACAGGTTCGCGAACACTGAAGCTTTCTTT,CASSRDRFANTEAFF
.,TRBV20-1,many,TRBJ2-5,TGCAGTGCTAGAGGACCCCCGTCCATTTATGGAACAAAAGAGACCCAGTACTTC,CSARGPPSIYGTKETQYF
TRBD1,TRBV5-1,many,TRBJ1-1,TGCGCCAGCGGGGACAGGGGGGCTGAAGCTTTCTTT,CASGDRGAEAFF
.,TRBV10-3,.,TRBJ2-1,TGTGCCACTTTCGACAGGAATAATGGCAATGAGCAGTTCTTC,CATFDRNNGNEQFF
.,TRBV20-1,many,TRBJ1-3,TGCAGTGCTAGAATTGCGGACACCTTCTCTGGAAACACCATATATTTT,CSARIADTFSGNTIYF
TRBD1,TRBV11-2,few,TRBJ1-3,TGTGCCAGCAGCTTAGTGAGGACAGGGGAGGACACCATATATTTT,CASSLVRTGEDTIYF
.,TRBV3-1,many,TRBJ2-3,TGTGCCAGCAGTCGAGATTGGGATACGCAGTATTTT,CASSRDWDTQYF
TRBD1,TRBV7-2,many,TRBJ2-7,TGTGCCAGCAGCTTGTCGGGACAGGGGAGCGAGGGGCAGTACTTC,CASSLSGQGSEGQYF
.,TRBV28,many,TRBJ1-4,TGTGCCAGCAGTCCCCAAGGGACTATTAATGAAAAACTGTTTTTT,CASSPQGTINEKLFF
.,TRBV7-2,many,TRBJ2-1,TGTGCCAGCAGCTTAGCATCGGCAGCTACCGACAATGAGCAGTTCTTC,CASSLASAATDNEQFF
TRBD2,TRBV7-2,many,TRBJ2-3,TGTGCCAGCACCCGTAGTAGCGGGAGGAATTTTCCAGATACGCAGTATTTT,CASTRSSGRNFPDTQYF
.,TRBV20-1,many,TRBJ1-1,TGCAGTGCTAGAGCTCCCAACAGGGACGTGAGGAACACTGAAGCTTTCTTT,CSARAPNRDVRNTEAFF